The subject of this entry is one T cell receptor beta chain. The target antigen is unknown. The data stem from a study of radiation and T cells in renal cell carcinoma. The CDR3 loop spans 16 amino acids. Germline V gene data show CDR1 as SGHNT and CDR2 as YYREEE (reference sequence). Trimming took 4 bases from V and 6 from J, leaving 19 bases between them. Noted time point: baseline pretreatment blood. Treatment defined: 15 Gy SBRT to primary tumor, nephrectomy 4 weeks later. Serial blood draws occurred at baseline and 2 and 4 weeks post-SBRT. Overall study findings and caveats: Top tumor clonotypes rose in blood 2 weeks post-radiation, then contracted.

Assay: immunoSEQ multiplex PCR; the TCRdb copy retains only in-frame clones and omits some. The repertoire holds 150,000 or so clones, with less than 90% as singletons. The sequence came from a woman aged 70-85 years with renal cell carcinoma. This chain uses TRBV5-4 with TRBJ2-2; tentatively, D is TRBD1 (6 bases). Specimen: blood, collected from a patient whose treatment included radiotherapy and nephrectomy. DNA of the CDR3: TGTGCCAGCAGCACTGCCACAGGGAGATCCGCCGGGGAGCTGTTTTTT. It translates to CASSTATGRSAGELFF.